The 17 T cell receptor beta chains below all came from one sample that was sequenced in a study of T cell responses to AZD1222 COVID-19 vaccine (dated by TCRdb to the early 2020s). In light of the paper, this sample's time point label describes: baseline before first vaccination. Libraries were constructed by the immunoSEQ multiplex PCR assay. TCRdb took over this immuneACCESS table, retaining in-frame rearrangements with V and J assigned. Such tables are incomplete; in checked studies, under half of the missing clones stem from an unresolved V gene, and the remainder is unexplained. The sample table lists under 110,000 clones, about 86% of them with a count of one. In total, the top ten clones hold approximately 1.3% of the sample. Material: peripheral blood, obtained on day 0 of AZD1222 vaccination. These receptors were collected from an adult in good health.

V and J are TRBV9 and TRBJ1-2; D is unclear. CDR3 length: 14 residues. Trimming removed 0 bases at V and 2 bases at J, with 8 bases between. CDR1 and CDR2 (germline): SGDLS, YYNGEE. The CDR3 reads CASSVATANYGYTF. CDR3 nucleotide sequence: TGTGCCAGCAGCGTAGCTACAGCCAACTATGGCTACACCTTC.

The V call is TRBV7-2, the J call TRBJ1-5; D remains ambiguous. With 5 bases removed from V and 5 bases from J, the gap between germline ends came to 13 bases. This CDR3 has 14 amino acids. CDR1 SGHTA and CDR2 FQGNSA come from the germline V gene. The CDR3 spells CASSVRGSDQPQHF. Here the CDR3 DNA reads TGTGCCAGCAGCGTTCGAGGATCCGATCAGCCCCAGCATTTT.

The V call is TRBV7-2, the J call TRBJ1-4; D is uncertain. This CDR3 is built from 13 residues. Germline V CDR1 and CDR2: SGHTA, FQGNSA. The V end lost 4 bases, the J end lost 0 bases, and 3 bases lay between the germline ends. The CDR3 reads CASSSTTNEKLFF. In nucleotides, the CDR3 is TGTGCCAGCAGCTCCACAACTAATGAAAAACTGTTTTTT.

The chain has TRBV29-1 and TRBJ2-7; TRBD1 matches at 9 bases. The CDR3 has 13 amino acids. V lost 6 bases, J lost 7 bases, and 10 bases stayed unmatched. CDR1 SQVTM and CDR2 ANQGSEA come from the germline V gene. CDR3 DNA sequence: TGCAGCGTCCCTGGACAGGGGTTGGAAGAGCAGTACTTC. Translated, it gives CSVPGQGLEEQYF.

V is TRBV5-1 and J is TRBJ1-6, with a weak D call TRBD1 (5 bases). Germline V gene sequence: CDR1 SGHRS, CDR2 YFSETQ. With 4 bases removed from V and 5 bases from J, the gap between germline ends came to 10 bases. The CDR3 extends over 14 amino acids. The CDR3 nucleotides read TGCGCCAGCAGCAATCCGGACAATAATTCACCCCTCCACTTT. Amino acids: CASSNPDNNSPLHF.

J is TRBJ2-3 and V is TRBV9, with D possibly TRBD2 on 5 matching bases. The germline gives CDR1 SGDLS, CDR2 YYNGEE. CDR3 length equals 16 residues. V was shortened by 3 bases and J by 6 bases, with 20 bases between the two germline ends. The CDR3 bases are TGTGCCAGCAGCGCGCAAACTAGAGGAAGGTCGGATACGCAGTATTTT. Its translation: CASSAQTRGRSDTQYF. Full variable domain (rest looked up from reference TRBV9 and TRBJ2-3): DSGVTQTPKHLITATGQRVTLRCSPRSGDLSVYWYQQSLDQGLQFLIQYYNGEERAKGNILERFSAQQFPDLHSELNLSSLELGDSALYFCASSAQTRGRSDTQYFGPGTRLTVL.

In this sample, this clone is medium-sized. The chain is built from TRBV28 and TRBJ1-1; D remains unclear. The CDR3 consists of 17 residues. Trimming took 4 bases from V and 1 from J, leaving 19 bases between them. Germline-derived CDR1 and CDR2 are MDHEN and SYDVKM. The chain's CDR3 is CASSSTASGRSNTEAFF. CDR3 nucleotides: TGTGCCAGCAGTTCAACCGCTTCAGGACGATCGAACACTGAAGCTTTCTTT.

A few counts support this clone. The gene calls are TRBV2 and TRBJ2-1, with TRBD2 matching 8 bases. The CDR3 totals 14 residues. V trimming: 3 bases; J trimming: 6 bases; junction bases outside the gene matches: 4. The germline V gene encodes CDR1 SNHLY and CDR2 FYNNEI. CDR3 residues: CASSDLAGVNEQFF. CDR3 DNA: TGTGCCAGCAGTGATCTAGCGGGTGTCAATGAGCAGTTCTTC.

The chain couples TRBV5-1 to TRBJ2-1; weak D call: TRBD1 (6 bases). The CDR3 extends over 15 amino acids. The V gene's germline CDR1 is SGHRS and CDR2 YFSETQ. Trimming removed 6 bases from V and 4 bases from J, with 17 bases in between. Here the CDR3 reads CASNRDTQTYNEQFF. In nucleotides, the CDR3 is TGCGCCAGCAACCGGGACACCCAGACGTACAATGAGCAGTTCTTC.

The chain couples TRBV18 to TRBJ1-1, with D possibly being TRBD1 (6 bases). This CDR3 contains 14 residues. From germline, CDR1 is KGHSH and CDR2 LQKENI. The V end lost 2 bases, the J end lost 1 base, and 8 bases lay between the germline ends. In DNA form, the CDR3 reads TGTGCCAGCTCACCAGGCAGGGGGAACACTGAAGCTTTCTTT. Translated: CASSPGRGNTEAFF.

To note about this clone: The same CDR3 arises from other DNA sequences in this sample as well. The gene calls are TRBV2 and TRBJ2-1, with D perhaps matching TRBD1 or TRBD2 (5 bases each). Trimming removed 3 bases from V and 9 bases from J, with 12 bases in between. CDR1 is SNHLY and CDR2 is FYNNEI in the germline V gene. There are 13 residues in the CDR3. The CDR3 DNA reads as TGTGCCAGCAGTGAGGGGCTAGCTAGTGAGCAGTTCTTC. Translating gives CASSEGLASEQFF. Full variable domain (rest looked up from reference TRBV2 and TRBJ2-1): EPEVTQTPSHQVTQMGQEVILRCVPISNHLYFYWYRQILGQKVEFLVSFYNNEISEKSEIFDDQFSVERPDGSNFTLKIRSTKLEDSAMYFCASSEGLASEQFFGPGTRLTVL.

The chain combines TRBV18 with TRBJ1-1; 10 bases align to TRBD1. The CDR3 totals 14 residues. V gave up 3 bases and J gave up 8 bases; unmatched junction bases: 6. CDR1 KGHSH and CDR2 LQKENI come from the germline V gene. In DNA form, the CDR3 reads TGTGCCAGCTCACCGGGACAGGGGTATACCGAAGCTTTCTTT. Its translation: CASSPGQGYTEAFF.

This sequence joins TRBV27 and TRBJ2-5, with D possibly being TRBD1 (5 bases). Trimming stripped 0 bases from V and 7 bases from J, with 12 bases between. The V gene's germline CDR1 is MNHEY and CDR2 SMNVEV (reference sequence). The CDR3 extends over 14 amino acids. CDR3 nucleotide sequence: TGTGCCAGCAGTTTATCAGGGGTGGTAGGGACCCAGTACTTC. Residues: CASSLSGVVGTQYF.

The chain carries TRBV24-1 and TRBJ2-3; 8 bases match TRBD2. The CDR3 has 17 residues. Trimming took 2 bases from V and 0 from J; bases not matched to a gene: 6. Germline CDR1 KGHDR, CDR2 SFDVKD. The CDR3 DNA reads as TGTGCCACCAGTGATTGGACTAGCCGCCTAAGCACAGATACGCAGTATTTT. This codes for CATSDWTSRLSTDTQYF.

This chain joins TRBV28 and TRBJ1-1, with D possibly being TRBD1 (6 bases). The ends were cut back, 8 bases at V and 0 bases at J, with 13 bases in the middle. Germline loops: CDR1 MDHEN, CDR2 SYDVKM. The CDR3 runs to 14 residues. CDR3 DNA: TGTGCCAGCTATGGGGGGGGCCTGAACACTGAAGCTTTCTTT. Translation gives CASYGGGLNTEAFF.

There are a few counts of this clone. The rearrangement uses TRBV7-2 and TRBJ2-3; unclear D gene. Germline V gene lookup returns CDR1 SGHTA and CDR2 FQGNSA. V was cut by 8 bases and J by 7 bases, with 19 bases left in between. This CDR3 spans 14 amino acids. The CDR3 region has the DNA TGTGCCAGCGAACCTGGGAATGGGGTATATACGCAGTATTTT. Translation gives CASEPGNGVYTQYF.

This clone was seen a few times. The chain couples TRBV6-5 to TRBJ2-3, with 10 bases that match TRBD2. This CDR3 is 14 amino acids long. The V gene end was trimmed by 11 bases and the J gene end by 2 bases; junction bases not matched to a gene: 7. Germline values: CDR1 MNHEY, CDR2 SVGAGI. The CDR3 loop is CACSSGRDTDTQYF. CDR3 nucleotides: TGTGCCTGCTCTAGCGGGAGAGACACAGATACGCAGTATTTT.